These T cell receptor beta chains were read from a single sample in a study of T cells in Graves' hyperthyroidism and ophthalmopathy. TCRdb re-called the multiplex PCR reads with MiXCR, one entry per CDR3 protein. This sample has 300,000 to 350,000 distinct CDR3 sequences; 21% occur once, and the top ten carry around 45%. The source material was blood. The receptors derive from a woman in her forties or fifties with Graves' hyperthyroidism. CDR3s leave out the opening cysteine and the closing phenylalanine or tryptophan. The order of the fields is CDR3 protein, clone size, J gene, D gene, V gene. The D gene is left open where the match is weak. Not every row has a clone size; where given, it reads once, few, many or a size class.

CDR3: ASSEALLAGGQETQY; size: many; J: TRBJ2-5; D: TRBD2; V: TRBV2
CDR3: SAIGGTTYNEQF; size: few; J: TRBJ2-1; D: TRBD2; V: TRBV20-1
CDR3: ASSEDRGLFGNQPQH; size: many; J: TRBJ1-5; D: TRBD1; V: TRBV5-5
CDR3: ASSQGDSNTGELF; size: many; J: TRBJ2-2; D: NA; V: TRBV3-1
CDR3: ASSLGRLMRTGELF; size: many; J: TRBJ2-2; D: NA; V: TRBV7-8
CDR3: ASSVGIGVNTEAF; size: many; J: TRBJ1-1; D: NA; V: TRBV9
CDR3: ASSLNRGFSYEQY; size: many; J: TRBJ2-7; D: TRBD1; V: TRBV11-2
CDR3: ASSVGLRVSGANVLT; size: few; J: TRBJ2-6; D: NA; V: TRBV9
CDR3: ASSEASSPLH; size: many; J: TRBJ1-6; D: NA; V: TRBV6-1
CDR3: ASSRRDSYTQY; size: few; J: TRBJ2-3; D: NA; V: TRBV25-1
CDR3: ASSLSGTLNTEAF; size: many; J: TRBJ1-1; D: NA; V: TRBV12-3/TRBV12-4
CDR3: ASSSLREAQETQY; size: few; J: TRBJ2-5; D: TRBD2; V: TRBV5-1
CDR3: SARRTGAGGNEQF; size: few; J: TRBJ2-1; D: NA; V: TRBV20-1
CDR3: AWIRDRANEQY; size: many; J: TRBJ2-7; D: TRBD1; V: TRBV30
CDR3: ASSLGPYSTNEKLF; size: NA; J: TRBJ1-4; D: NA; V: TRBV7-2
CDR3: ASSPGGRGSNTGELF; size: many; J: TRBJ2-2; D: TRBD1; V: TRBV5-4
CDR3: ASSLEGGLAKNIQY; size: NA; J: TRBJ2-4; D: NA; V: TRBV5-5
CDR3: ASSSRKVTPERLAAGYT; size: many; J: TRBJ1-2; D: NA; V: TRBV7-2
CDR3: SAQTGFGEAF; size: many; J: TRBJ1-1; D: TRBD1; V: TRBV20-1
CDR3: ASSRTVINTGELF; size: NA; J: TRBJ2-2; D: NA; V: TRBV2
CDR3: ASKQIAGGHAYEQY; size: NA; J: TRBJ2-7; D: TRBD2; V: TRBV28
CDR3: ASRNLSYEQY; size: NA; J: TRBJ2-7; D: NA; V: TRBV7-9
CDR3: ASSEKRGGTDTQY; size: NA; J: TRBJ2-3; D: TRBD2; V: TRBV6-4
CDR3: ASSEKIGMSSETQY; size: many; J: TRBJ2-5; D: NA; V: TRBV6-1
CDR3: ASSLLGRDRGEGSGHEQF; size: many; J: TRBJ2-1; D: TRBD1; V: TRBV27
CDR3: ASSQRPGQETYEQY; size: few; J: TRBJ2-7; D: TRBD1; V: TRBV4-1
CDR3: ASSLGQRNTEAF; size: many; J: TRBJ1-1; D: TRBD1; V: TRBV12-3/TRBV12-4
CDR3: ASSQQTGRADTQY; size: NA; J: TRBJ2-3; D: NA; V: TRBV11-2
CDR3: ASSPVGLVATEAF; size: NA; J: TRBJ1-1; D: NA; V: TRBV18
CDR3: SSVGQGVGYT; size: many; J: TRBJ1-2; D: NA; V: TRBV29-1
CDR3: ASSWGPGEPYEQY; size: NA; J: TRBJ2-7; D: NA; V: TRBV5-5
CDR3: SARVFSGRPGANVLT; size: NA; J: TRBJ2-6; D: TRBD2; V: TRBV20-1
CDR3: ASSSIAGGNNEQF; size: many; J: TRBJ2-1; D: TRBD2; V: TRBV7-9
CDR3: ASSRYGVEQPQH; size: few; J: TRBJ1-5; D: NA; V: TRBV12-3/TRBV12-4
CDR3: ASSTGTSGSNEQF; size: NA; J: TRBJ2-1; D: TRBD2; V: TRBV10-2
CDR3: SAKTDITVGYT; size: NA; J: TRBJ1-2; D: NA; V: TRBV20-1
CDR3: ASSEIRGPSETQY; size: many; J: TRBJ2-5; D: TRBD1; V: TRBV7-8
CDR3: ASCRDRRSNTGELF; size: few; J: TRBJ2-2; D: TRBD1; V: TRBV2
CDR3: ASRSIPGLAGADTQY; size: many; J: TRBJ2-3; D: TRBD2; V: TRBV27
CDR3: ASSFTKERQGANQPQH; size: NA; J: TRBJ1-5; D: TRBD1; V: TRBV11-3
CDR3: ASSLLAGDNQPQH; size: many; J: TRBJ1-5; D: NA; V: TRBV27
CDR3: ASSYSGDEQF; size: NA; J: TRBJ2-1; D: NA; V: TRBV6-6
CDR3: SARQGGETQY; size: many; J: TRBJ2-5; D: NA; V: TRBV20-1
CDR3: ASGFMGGNEQF; size: few; J: TRBJ2-1; D: NA; V: TRBV7-2
CDR3: ASSPGLASGDTQY; size: many; J: TRBJ2-3; D: TRBD2; V: TRBV7-8
CDR3: ASRGSSTDTQY; size: NA; J: TRBJ2-3; D: NA; V: TRBV7-6
CDR3: ASIGTSGGSYEQY; size: NA; J: TRBJ2-7; D: TRBD2; V: TRBV2
CDR3: ASSSAGAGNQPQH; size: few; J: TRBJ1-5; D: NA; V: TRBV27
CDR3: ASSLRQGAYEQY; size: many; J: TRBJ2-7; D: TRBD1; V: TRBV5-1
CDR3: ASSSHPGQGAETQY; size: many; J: TRBJ2-5; D: TRBD1; V: TRBV6-2/TRBV6-3
CDR3: ASSFSGLGQETQY; size: NA; J: TRBJ2-5; D: NA; V: TRBV7-9
CDR3: ASSPDVWTSSGNTIY; size: many; J: TRBJ1-3; D: NA; V: TRBV11-2
CDR3: SATYSNTGELF; size: NA; J: TRBJ2-2; D: NA; V: TRBV20-1
CDR3: ASSSLGGLAGDYEQY; size: many; J: TRBJ2-7; D: TRBD2; V: TRBV7-9
CDR3: ATSRNTDSYNEQF; size: NA; J: TRBJ2-1; D: NA; V: TRBV15
CDR3: ASSPTGGFNEQF; size: many; J: TRBJ2-1; D: TRBD2; V: TRBV28